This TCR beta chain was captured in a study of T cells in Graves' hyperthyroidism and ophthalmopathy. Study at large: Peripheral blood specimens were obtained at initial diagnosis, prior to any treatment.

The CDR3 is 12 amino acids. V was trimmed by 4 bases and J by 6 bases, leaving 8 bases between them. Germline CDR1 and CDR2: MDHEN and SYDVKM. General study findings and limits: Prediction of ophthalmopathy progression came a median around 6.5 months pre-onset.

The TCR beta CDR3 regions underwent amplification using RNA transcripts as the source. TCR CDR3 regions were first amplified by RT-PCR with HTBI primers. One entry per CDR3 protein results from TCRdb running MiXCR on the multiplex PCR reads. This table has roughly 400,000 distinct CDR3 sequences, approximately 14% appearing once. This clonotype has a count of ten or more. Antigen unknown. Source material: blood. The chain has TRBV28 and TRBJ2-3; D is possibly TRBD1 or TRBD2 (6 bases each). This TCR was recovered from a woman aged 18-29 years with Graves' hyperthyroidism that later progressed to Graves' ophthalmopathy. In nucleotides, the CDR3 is TGTGCCAGCAGTTCGGGGGCGGATACGCAGTATTTT. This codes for CASSSGADTQYF.